Sequencing of this T cell receptor (beta chain) was carried out in a study of CD8+ T cells in alopecia areata. For the study at large: Oral tofacitinib, 5 to 10 mg twice daily, was given in an open-label trial.

Study observations and caveats: Alopecia totalis/universalis scalp especially showed more expanded CD8+ clones than normal scalp.

Treatment in this sample: oral pan-JAK inhibitor, 5-10 mg twice daily. Both peripheral blood and punch biopsies of lesional scalp skin were obtained from patients who had alopecia areata. Researchers picked out CD4+ and CD8+ T cells from PBMCs by sorting. cDNA serving as the sequencing template came from extracted, reverse transcribed RNA. Assay used: immunoSEQ multiplex PCR; TCRdb lists only in-frame clones, some missing. Of 190,000 or so clones in the sample, about three fifths were seen once. The CDR3 has 13 amino acids. With 4 bases clipped from V and 3 bases from J, the junction kept 0 bases outside the gene matches. Germline assignment: CDR1 SGHTA and CDR2 FQGNSA. Turning to this clone: The antigen is undetermined.

The genes are TRBV7-2 and TRBJ2-7, with 10 positions matching TRBD1. The source is a human donor with alopecia areata. This specimen consisted of CD4+ T cells sorted from blood, obtained at week 24, from a patient treated with tofacitinib. CDR3 amino acids: CASSWDRGYEQYF. The CDR3 nucleotides read TGTGCCAGCAGCTGGGACAGGGGCTACGAGCAGTACTTC.